The source of this T cell receptor (beta chain) is a study of T-cell reconstitution after alpha-beta-depleted transplantation in children. V was cut by 3 bases and J by 4 bases, with 9 bases left in between. Germline V gene data show CDR1 as KGHSH and CDR2 as LQKENI. The CDR3 loop spans 14 amino acids. The TCRbeta library was prepared with unique molecular identifiers. TCRdb ran MiXCR on the PCR reads and lists one entry per CDR3 protein. In the table there are 200,000 to 250,000 distinct CDR3 sequences, approximately 9.5% of which are singletons. The source was PBMCs from the stem cell graft donor, collected from the stem cell graft. This clonotype was obtained from a human donor who donated a stem cell graft to a child with acute lymphoblastic leukemia. The chain has TRBV18 and TRBJ1-4; D is unclear. CDR3 DNA: TGTGCCAGCTCACCGGATCGGTTTAATGAAAAACTGTTTTTT. Residues: CASSPDRFNEKLFF.